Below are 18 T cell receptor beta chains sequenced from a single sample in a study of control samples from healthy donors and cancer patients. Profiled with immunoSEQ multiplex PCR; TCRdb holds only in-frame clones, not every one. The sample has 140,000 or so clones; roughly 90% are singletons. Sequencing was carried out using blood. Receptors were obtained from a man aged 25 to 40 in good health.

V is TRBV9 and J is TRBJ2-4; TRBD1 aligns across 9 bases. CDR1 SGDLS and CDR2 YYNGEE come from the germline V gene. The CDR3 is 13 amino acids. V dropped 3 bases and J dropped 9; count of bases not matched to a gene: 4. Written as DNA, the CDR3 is TGTGCCAGCAGCGGAGCGGGACAGGGCATTCAGTACTTC. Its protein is CASSGAGQGIQYF.

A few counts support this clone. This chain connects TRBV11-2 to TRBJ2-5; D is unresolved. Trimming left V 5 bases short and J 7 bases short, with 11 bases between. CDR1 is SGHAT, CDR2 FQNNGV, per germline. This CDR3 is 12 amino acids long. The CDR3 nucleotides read TGTGCCAGCAGCCCCCACCCTGGGACCCAGTACTTC. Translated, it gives CASSPHPGTQYF.

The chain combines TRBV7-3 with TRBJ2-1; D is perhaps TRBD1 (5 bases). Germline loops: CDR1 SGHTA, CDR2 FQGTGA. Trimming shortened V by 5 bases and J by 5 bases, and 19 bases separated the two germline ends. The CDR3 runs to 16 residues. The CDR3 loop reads CASSRIGETPNNEQFF. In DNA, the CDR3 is TGTGCCAGCAGCCGAATAGGGGAAACCCCCAACAATGAGCAGTTCTTC.

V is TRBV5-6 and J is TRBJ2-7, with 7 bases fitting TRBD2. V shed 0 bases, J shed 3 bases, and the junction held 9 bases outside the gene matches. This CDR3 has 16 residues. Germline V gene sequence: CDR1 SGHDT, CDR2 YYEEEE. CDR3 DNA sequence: TGTGCCAGCAGCTTGGCGGGGACTACGTCCAGCTACGAGCAGTACTTC. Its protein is CASSLAGTTSSYEQYF.

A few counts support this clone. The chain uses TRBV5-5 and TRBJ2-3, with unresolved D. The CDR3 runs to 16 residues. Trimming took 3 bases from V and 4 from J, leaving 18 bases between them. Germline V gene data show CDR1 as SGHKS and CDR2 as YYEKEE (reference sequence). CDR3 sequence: CASSSLGRMSADTQYF. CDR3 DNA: TGTGCCAGCAGCTCCTTAGGCCGAATGAGCGCAGATACGCAGTATTTT. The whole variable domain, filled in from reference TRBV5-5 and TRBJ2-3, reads DAGVTQSPTHLIKTRGQQVTLRCSPISGHKSVSWYQQVLGQGPQFIFQYYEKEERGRGNFPDRFSARQFPNYSSELNVNALLLGDSALYLCASSSLGRMSADTQYFGPGTRLTVL.

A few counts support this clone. CDR3 coding DNA: TGTGCCAGCATGGCTAGCGAGTACAATGAGCAGTTCTTC. It translates to CASMASEYNEQFF. This chain links TRBV6-5 with TRBJ2-1; possible D gene TRBD2, 6 bases. Germline values: CDR1 MNHEY, CDR2 SVGAGI. There are 13 residues in the CDR3. V was clipped by 7 bases and J by 4 bases, with 11 bases between them.

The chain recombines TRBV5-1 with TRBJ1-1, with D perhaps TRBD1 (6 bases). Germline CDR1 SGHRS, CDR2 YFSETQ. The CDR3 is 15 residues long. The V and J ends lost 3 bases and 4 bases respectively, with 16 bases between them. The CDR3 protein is CASSSNQIRGTEAFF. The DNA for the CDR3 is TGCGCCAGCAGCTCAAACCAGATCAGGGGCACTGAAGCTTTCTTT.

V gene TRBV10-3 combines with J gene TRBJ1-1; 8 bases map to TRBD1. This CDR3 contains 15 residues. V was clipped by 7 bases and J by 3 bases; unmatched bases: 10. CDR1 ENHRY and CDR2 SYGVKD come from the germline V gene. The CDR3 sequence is CAITLGPTGDTEAFF. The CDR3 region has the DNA TGTGCCATCACTCTGGGGCCGACAGGGGACACTGAAGCTTTCTTT.

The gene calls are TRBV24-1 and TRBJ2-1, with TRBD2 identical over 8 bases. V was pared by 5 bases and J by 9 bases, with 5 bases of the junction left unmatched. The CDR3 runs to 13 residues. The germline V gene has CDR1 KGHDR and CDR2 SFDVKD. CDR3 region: CATSVPGGGEQFF. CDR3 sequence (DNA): TGTGCCACCAGTGTCCCGGGAGGGGGTGAGCAGTTCTTC.

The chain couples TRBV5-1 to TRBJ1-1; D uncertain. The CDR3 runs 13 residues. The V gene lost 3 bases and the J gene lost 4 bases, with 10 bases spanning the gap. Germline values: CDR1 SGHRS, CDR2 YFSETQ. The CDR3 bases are TGCGCCAGCAGCTCCGGATCTTTCACTGAAGCTTTCTTT. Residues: CASSSGSFTEAFF. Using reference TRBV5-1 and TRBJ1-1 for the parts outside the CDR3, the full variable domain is KAGVTQTPRYLIKTRGQQVTLSCSPISGHRSVSWYQQTPGQGLQFLFEYFSETQRNKGNFPGRFSGRQFSNSRSEMNVSTLELGDSALYLCASSSGSFTEAFFGQGTRLTVV.

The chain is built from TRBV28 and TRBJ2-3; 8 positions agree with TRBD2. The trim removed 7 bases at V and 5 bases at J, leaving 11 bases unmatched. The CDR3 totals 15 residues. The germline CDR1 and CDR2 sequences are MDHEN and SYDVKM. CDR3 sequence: CASTSVAGGRDTQYF. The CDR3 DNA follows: TGTGCCAGCACCTCTGTGGCGGGGGGACGAGATACGCAGTATTTT.

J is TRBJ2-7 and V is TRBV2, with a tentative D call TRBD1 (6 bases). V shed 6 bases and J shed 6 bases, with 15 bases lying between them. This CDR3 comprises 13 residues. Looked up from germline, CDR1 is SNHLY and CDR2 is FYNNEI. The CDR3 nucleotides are TGTGCCAGCAGCGACAAGGACAGAATCGAGCAGTACTTC. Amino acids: CASSDKDRIEQYF.

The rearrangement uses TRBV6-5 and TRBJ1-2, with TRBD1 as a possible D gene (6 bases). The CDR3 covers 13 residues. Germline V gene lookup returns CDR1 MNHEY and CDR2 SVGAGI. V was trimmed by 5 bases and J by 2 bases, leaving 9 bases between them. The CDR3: CASSLTGNYGYTF. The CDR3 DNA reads TGTGCCAGCAGTCTCACAGGGAACTATGGCTACACCTTC.

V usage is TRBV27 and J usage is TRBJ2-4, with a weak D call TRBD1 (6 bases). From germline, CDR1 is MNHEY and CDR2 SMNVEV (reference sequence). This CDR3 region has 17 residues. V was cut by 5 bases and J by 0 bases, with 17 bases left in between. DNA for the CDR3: TGTGCCAGCAGTCCCCTCCCCAGGGGCCAAGCCAAAAACATTCAGTACTTC. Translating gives CASSPLPRGQAKNIQYF.

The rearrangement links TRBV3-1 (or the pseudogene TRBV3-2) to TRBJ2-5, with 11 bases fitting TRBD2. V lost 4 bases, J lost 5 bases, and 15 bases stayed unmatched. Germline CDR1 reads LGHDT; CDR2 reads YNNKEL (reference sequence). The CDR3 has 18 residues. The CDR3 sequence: CASSLGTSGTGARETQYF. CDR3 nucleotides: TGTGCCAGCAGCCTAGGGACTAGCGGAACCGGGGCGAGGGAGACCCAGTACTTC.

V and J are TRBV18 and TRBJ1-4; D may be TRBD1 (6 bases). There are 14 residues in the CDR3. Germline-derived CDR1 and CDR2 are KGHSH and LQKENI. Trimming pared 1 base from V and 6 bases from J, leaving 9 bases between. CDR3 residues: CASSPRGAHEKLFF. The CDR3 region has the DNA TGTGCCAGCTCACCACGGGGGGCGCATGAAAAACTGTTTTTT.

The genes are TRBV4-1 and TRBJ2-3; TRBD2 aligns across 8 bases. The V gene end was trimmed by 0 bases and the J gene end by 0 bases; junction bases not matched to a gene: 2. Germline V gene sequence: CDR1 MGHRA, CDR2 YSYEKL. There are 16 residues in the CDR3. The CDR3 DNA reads TGCGCCAGCAGCCAAGACGGGAGGGCCAGCACAGATACGCAGTATTTT. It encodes CASSQDGRASTDTQYF.

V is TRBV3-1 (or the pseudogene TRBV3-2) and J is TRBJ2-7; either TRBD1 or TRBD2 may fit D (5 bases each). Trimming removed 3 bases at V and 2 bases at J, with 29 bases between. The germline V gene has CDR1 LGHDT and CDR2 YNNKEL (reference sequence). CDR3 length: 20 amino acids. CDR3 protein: CASSHRFFRGSFFPTYEQYF. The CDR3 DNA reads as TGTGCCAGCAGCCATCGTTTCTTCCGGGGCAGTTTTTTCCCAACCTACGAGCAGTACTTC.